A selection of T cell receptor beta chains follows, all from one sample in a study of blood T cell repertoires in COVID-19. TCRdb's copy holds only in-frame clones and misses some; the assay was immunoSEQ multiplex PCR. Of approximately 300,000 clones in the sample, approximately 83% are singletons; the top ten hold 15% to 17%. The sequencing input was peripheral blood. These receptors came from a person in their 70s with COVID-19, enrolled during active disease. The CDR3 runs from the conserved cysteine through the conserved F or W. The D gene is left open where the match is weak. Size values are once, few and many counts, or a class for expanded clones, and some rows have none.

abundance	v_gene	d_gene	j_gene	CDR3nt	CDR3aa
NA	TRBV11-2	NA	TRBJ2-3	TGTGCCAGCAGCCCCGGGGGGCTGACAGATACGCAGTATTTT	CASSPGGLTDTQYF
few	TRBV19	NA	TRBJ2-6	TGTGCCAGTAGCCAAGAGGGTGTGGGCTCTGGGGCCAACGTCCTGACTTTC	CASSQEGVGSGANVLTF
NA	TRBV7-8	TRBD2	TRBJ2-7	TGTGCCAGCAGCCCCCTAGCGGGGGGATCCAGCTACGAGCAGTACTTC	CASSPLAGGSSYEQYF
NA	TRBV4-3	NA	TRBJ1-1	TGCGCCAGCAGCCAAGAGCCCGGTGGAGACGCTGAAGCTTTCTTT	CASSQEPGGDAEAFF
NA	TRBV9	NA	TRBJ2-3	TGTGCCAGCAGCGTAGGGACAGAGGTGGTAGGTACGCAGTATTTT	CASSVGTEVVGTQYF
NA	TRBV9	NA	TRBJ2-1	TGTGCCAGCAGCGCAGAGACTAGTTTTAACAATGAGCAGTTCTTC	CASSAETSFNNEQFF
NA	TRBV29-1	TRBD1	TRBJ1-1	TGCAGCGTTGACAGGACAGGGAACACTGAAGCTTTCTTT	CSVDRTGNTEAFF
few	TRBV2	TRBD1	TRBJ1-5	TGTGCCAGCAGTAGGGACAGGGGGCTTGAGCCCCAGCATTTT	CASSRDRGLEPQHF
NA	TRBV27	TRBD1	TRBJ2-1	TGTGCCAGCAGTTTCCACAGGGGGAACTCCTACAATGAGCAGTTCTTC	CASSFHRGNSYNEQFF
NA	TRBV6-2/TRBV6-3	TRBD1	TRBJ1-5	TGTGCCAGCACCCCGGACAGGGGTGTCCAGCCCCAGCATTTT	CASTPDRGVQPQHF
NA	TRBV28	TRBD1	TRBJ1-5	TGTGCCAGCAGTTCCTGGACAGGGAGTAGCAATCAGCCCCAGCATTTT	CASSSWTGSSNQPQHF
NA	TRBV7-2	TRBD2	TRBJ2-1	TGTGCCAGCAGCCAAAGGACTAGCGGGGGGATCTCCCATGAGCAGTTCTTC	CASSQRTSGGISHEQFF
NA	TRBV29-1	NA	TRBJ2-7	TGCAGCGTTGAAGATCAGAGGGGGGAGCAGTACTTC	CSVEDQRGEQYF